Below, 2 T cell receptor beta chains from the same sample are listed, as sequenced in a study of blood T cell repertoires in COVID-19. The assay was immunoSEQ multiplex PCR, and TCRdb's table has in-frame clones only and misses some. The sample contains roughly 190,000 clones, 70% to 90% of which appear only once. The sample was PBMCs or T cells enriched from blood (not recorded which). These TCRs come from a woman aged 40 to 55 in a cohort exposed to, infected with or recovered from COVID-19 (not recorded which).

The V gene is TRBV6-5, the J gene TRBJ2-1; 12 bases fit TRBD2. The germline V gene has CDR1 MNHEY and CDR2 SVGAGI. Trimming removed 6 bases from V and 7 bases from J; junction bases left unmatched: 7. The CDR3 sequence is 15 residues long. CDR3 sequence reads: CASRKTSGGVNEQFF. CDR3 nucleotides: TGTGCCAGCAGGAAGACTAGCGGGGGAGTGAATGAGCAGTTCTTC.

This clone was seen a handful of times. The chain carries TRBV24-1 and TRBJ2-7; a weak D match, TRBD2 (6 bases). The CDR3 is 12 residues long. The V gene's germline CDR1 is KGHDR and CDR2 SFDVKD. The CDR3 DNA reads TGTGCTACTGACGGGGGCTCCTACGAGCAGTACTTC. The encoded protein is CATDGGSYEQYF.